These 14 T cell receptor beta chains came from one sample sequenced in a study of Tregs in tolerant kidney transplant recipients. Libraries were prepared by immunoSEQ multiplex PCR; TCRdb keeps only in-frame clonotypes and omits some of them. Here the sample spans around 77,000 clones, 98% being singletons. The sample here was CD4+ T cells from blood, taken before the transplant. The source is a human donor who received a combined kidney and bone marrow transplant.

The rearrangement links TRBV7-2 to TRBJ2-2; no reliable D call. Germline V gene lookup returns CDR1 SGHTA and CDR2 FQGNSA. V was shortened by 1 base and J by 2 bases, with 5 bases between the two germline ends. The CDR3 length is 14 residues. The CDR3 sequence is CASSLGGNTGELFF. CDR3 DNA sequence: TGTGCCAGCAGCTTAGGAGGAAACACCGGGGAGCTGTTTTTT. Together with reference TRBV7-2 and TRBJ2-2, the CDR3 gives the full variable domain: GAGVSQSPSNKVTEKGKDVELRCDPISGHTALYWYRQSLGQGLEFLIYFQGNSAPDKSGLPSDRFSAERTGGSVSTLTIQRTQQEDSAVYLCASSLGGNTGELFFGEGSRLTVL.

The gene calls are TRBV6-5 and TRBJ2-3, with 7 bases fitting TRBD2. CDR1 MNHEY and CDR2 SVGAGI come from the germline V gene. This CDR3 spans 14 amino acids. Germline trimming cut 11 bases from V and 1 base from J; bases unmatched to any gene: 9. The CDR3 protein is CAAQTSPGTDTQYF. CDR3 sequence (DNA): TGTGCCGCCCAGACTAGCCCCGGCACAGATACGCAGTATTTT.

This sequence joins TRBV5-1 and TRBJ1-6; D is perhaps TRBD1 (5 bases). Germline values: CDR1 SGHRS, CDR2 YFSETQ. The CDR3 contains 15 residues. V lost 0 bases and J 7 bases, leaving 11 bases between the germline ends. CDR3 in amino acids: CASSLALTGNSPLHF. The DNA of the CDR3 is TGCGCCAGCAGCTTGGCCTTAACAGGAAATTCACCCCTCCACTTT.

The genes are TRBV19 and TRBJ1-3; D not certain. The V end lost 3 bases, the J end lost 2 bases, and 11 bases lay between the germline ends. This CDR3 is built from 15 residues. Per germline, CDR1 LNHDA and CDR2 SQIVND (reference sequence). CDR3 in amino acids: CASSIFGGTGNTIYF. The CDR3 DNA reads as TGTGCCAGTAGTATTTTCGGAGGGACTGGAAACACCATATATTTT.

This rearrangement joins TRBV6-6 to TRBJ2-1; 9 bases line up with TRBD2. After removal of 6 bases from V and 4 bases from J, the junction contained 10 bases not matched to a gene. The CDR3 is 16 amino acids. CDR1 is MNHNY, CDR2 SVGAGI, per germline (reference sequence). Here the CDR3 reads CASSSGTSREYNEQFF. The CDR3 DNA reads as TGTGCCAGCAGCTCCGGGACTAGCAGGGAGTACAATGAGCAGTTCTTC.

The V call is TRBV7-9, the J call TRBJ1-2; D unclear. CDR3 length: 14 residues. V lost 4 bases to trimming and J lost 4 bases, with 13 bases between them. CDR1 is SEHNR and CDR2 is FQNEAQ in the germline V gene (reference sequence). CDR3 sequence reads: CASSSASWSYGYTF. CDR3 in DNA: TGTGCCAGCAGCTCCGCGTCCTGGAGCTATGGCTACACCTTC.

The rearrangement joins TRBV4-2 to TRBJ2-7, with TRBD1 matching 12 bases. Germline CDR1 and CDR2: LGHNA and YNFKEQ. Losses at the gene ends were 4 bases for V and 4 bases for J; bases not matched to a gene: 8. The CDR3 is 16 amino acids. The CDR3 DNA follows: TGTGCCAGCAGCCCTTTGGGACAGGGGGCGAGGTACGAGCAGTACTTC. Translated: CASSPLGQGARYEQYF.

This chain links TRBV5-1 with TRBJ2-5, with D unclear. The CDR3 sequence is 13 residues long. Looked up from germline, CDR1 is SGHRS and CDR2 is YFSETQ. Trimming took 0 bases from V and 1 from J, leaving 4 bases between them. CDR3 DNA sequence: TGCGCCAGCAGCTTGGCGGTCCAAGAGACCCAGTACTTC. Residues: CASSLAVQETQYF. The full variable domain, its missing parts supplied by reference TRBV5-1 and TRBJ2-5, is KAGVTQTPRYLIKTRGQQVTLSCSPISGHRSVSWYQQTPGQGLQFLFEYFSETQRNKGNFPGRFSGRQFSNSRSEMNVSTLELGDSALYLCASSLAVQETQYFGPGTRLLVL.

The chain uses TRBV6-6 and TRBJ1-2; D uncertain. V was clipped by 2 bases and J by 0 bases, with 10 bases between them. The CDR3 runs to 15 residues. The V gene's germline CDR1 is MNHNY and CDR2 SVGAGI (reference sequence). The CDR3 is CASSYSEGSNYGYTF. DNA of the CDR3: TGTGCCAGCAGTTACAGTGAGGGATCTAACTATGGCTACACCTTC.

The chain employs TRBV7-2 and TRBJ1-1; D is unclear. CDR1 and CDR2 (germline): SGHTA, FQGNSA. The CDR3 contains 15 residues. The germline V and J ends were trimmed by 4 bases and 1 base, with 13 bases remaining between them. The CDR3 here is CASSWRFGWNTEAFF. In DNA, the CDR3 is TGTGCCAGCAGCTGGAGGTTTGGGTGGAACACTGAAGCTTTCTTT.

This clone occurred once. V is TRBV18 and J is TRBJ2-3, with TRBD2 identical over 14 bases. Losses at the gene ends were 3 bases for V and 8 bases for J; bases not matched to a gene: 7. Germline CDR1 reads KGHSH; CDR2 reads LQKENI. CDR3 length equals 16 residues. The CDR3 DNA sequence: TGTGCCAGCTCACCTATGGGACTAGCGGGAGTGGGTACGCAGTATTTT. This gives the protein CASSPMGLAGVGTQYF.

V usage is TRBV27 and J usage is TRBJ2-1; 15 bases line up with TRBD2. The CDR3 extends over 17 amino acids. Germline V CDR1 and CDR2: MNHEY, SMNVEV (reference sequence). Unmatched junction bases numbered 7, after V lost 5 bases and J lost 5 bases. CDR3 residues: CASSLGLAGGLNNEQFF. The CDR3 region has the DNA TGTGCCAGCAGTCTGGGACTAGCGGGAGGCCTCAACAATGAGCAGTTCTTC.

The chain carries TRBV18 and TRBJ2-7, with TRBD2 as a possible D gene (6 bases). CDR1 and CDR2 from the germline V gene are KGHSH and LQKENI. The CDR3 contains 15 residues. Trimming removed 2 bases at V and 7 bases at J, with 18 bases between. The CDR3 DNA reads TGTGCCAGCTCACCAGTCCGCCAATGGGGGGAAGAGCAGTACTTC. Amino acid sequence: CASSPVRQWGEEQYF.

CDR3 residues: CASSGGHSGAFF. The CDR3 nucleotides read TGTGCCAGCAGCGGGGGACATTCGGGGGCTTTCTTT. The V call is TRBV5-6, the J call TRBJ1-1, with a tentative D call TRBD1 (6 bases). The CDR3 extends over 12 amino acids. V was pared by 4 bases and J by 11 bases, with 15 bases between. Germline-derived CDR1 and CDR2 are SGHDT and YYEEEE.